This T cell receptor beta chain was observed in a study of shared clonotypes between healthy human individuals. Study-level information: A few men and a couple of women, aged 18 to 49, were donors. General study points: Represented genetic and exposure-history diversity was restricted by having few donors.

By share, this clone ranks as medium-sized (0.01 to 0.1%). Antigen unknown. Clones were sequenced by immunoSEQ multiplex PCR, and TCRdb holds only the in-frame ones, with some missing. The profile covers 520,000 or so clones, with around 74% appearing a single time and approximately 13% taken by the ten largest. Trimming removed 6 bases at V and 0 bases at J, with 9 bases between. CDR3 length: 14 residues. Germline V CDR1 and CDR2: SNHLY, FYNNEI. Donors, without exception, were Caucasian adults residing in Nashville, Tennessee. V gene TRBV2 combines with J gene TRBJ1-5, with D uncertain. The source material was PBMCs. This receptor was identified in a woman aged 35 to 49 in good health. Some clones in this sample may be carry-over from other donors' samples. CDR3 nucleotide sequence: TGTGCCAGCAGCTACGGATATAGCAATCAGCCCCAGCATTTT. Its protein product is CASSYGYSNQPQHF.